The 19 T cell receptor beta chains below come from one sample, sequenced in a study of cytomegalovirus exposure and HLA in healthy donors. It was with 60 Vbeta and 13 Jbeta primers that the PCR ran. Repertoires were generated with immunoSEQ multiplex PCR, while TCRdb's copy carries only in-frame clones and drops some. The profile covers more than 150,000 clones, with about 81% appearing a single time and approximately 2% taken by the ten largest. Sequencing input: PBMCs. These receptors were taken from a woman in her twenties or thirties in good health and CMV-seronegative.

This chain links TRBV5-1 with TRBJ1-4; D is unresolved. With 1 base removed from V and 0 bases from J, the gap between germline ends came to 4 bases. CDR3 length equals 14 residues. Germline-derived CDR1 and CDR2 are SGHRS and YFSETQ. In nucleotides, the CDR3 is TGCGCCAGCAGCTTGACAGCAACTAATGAAAAACTGTTTTTT. Translation: CASSLTATNEKLFF.

The V call is TRBV19, the J call TRBJ2-1, with TRBD1 as a possible D gene (6 bases). Germline CDR1 LNHDA, CDR2 SQIVND (reference sequence). Deletions cut 8 bases from V and 4 bases from J, with 15 bases between. The CDR3 consists of 14 residues. The CDR3 protein is CASSVWGQYNEQFF. The CDR3, as DNA: TGTGCCAGTTCTGTTTGGGGGCAATACAATGAGCAGTTCTTC.

This chain uses TRBV6-6 with TRBJ2-2, with no clear D. The CDR3 runs to 13 residues. The V end lost 2 bases, the J end lost 5 bases, and 6 bases lay between the germline ends. The germline V gene has CDR1 MNHNY and CDR2 SVGAGI (reference sequence). The CDR3 is CASSYVGTGELFF. DNA for the CDR3: TGTGCCAGCAGTTACGTCGGGACCGGGGAGCTGTTTTTT.

The V call is TRBV6-6, the J call TRBJ1-5; 7 bases line up with TRBD1. The CDR3 consists of 15 residues. After removal of 7 bases from V and 0 bases from J, the junction contained 6 bases not matched to a gene. The V gene's germline CDR1 is MNHNY and CDR2 SVGAGI (reference sequence). The CDR3 here is CASTSGGNSNQPQHF. The CDR3 DNA reads TGTGCCAGCACCTCAGGGGGGAATAGCAATCAGCCCCAGCATTTT.

The V call is TRBV19, the J call TRBJ1-5; D unclear. The CDR3 sequence is 15 residues long. Trimming stripped 5 bases from V and 6 bases from J, with 17 bases between. Looked up from germline, CDR1 is LNHDA and CDR2 is SQIVND (reference sequence). Written as DNA, the CDR3 is TGTGCCAGTAGTGTCGGGGAAGGTCGGGGTCAGCCCCAGCATTTT. Translating gives CASSVGEGRGQPQHF.

V is TRBV7-2 and J is TRBJ2-3; TRBD1 matches 11 bases. The CDR3 covers 16 residues. Germline V gives CDR1 SGHTA, CDR2 FQGNSA. V gave up 5 bases and J gave up 0 bases; unmatched junction bases: 4. The CDR3 DNA sequence: TGTGCCAGCAGCCGGACAGGGGGCGCGAGCACAGATACGCAGTATTTT. Translating it yields CASSRTGGASTDTQYF.

This clone was seen once. The chain joins TRBV5-4 to TRBJ2-3; 8 nucleotides align to TRBD2. Germline V CDR1 and CDR2: SGHNT, YYREEE (reference sequence). The CDR3 sequence is 19 residues long. J was trimmed by 1 base and V by 1 base; bases with no gene match: 14. As DNA, the CDR3 is TGTGCCAGCAGCTTGTTCGGCGGGAGGTCCCCTTCCGGCACAGATACGCAGTATTTT. This sequence encodes CASSLFGGRSPSGTDTQYF.

The chain recombines TRBV5-1 with TRBJ1-5, with 7 bases identical to TRBD1. V gave up 0 bases and J gave up 4 bases; unmatched junction bases: 7. This CDR3 is built from 16 residues. CDR1 SGHRS and CDR2 YFSETQ come from the germline V gene. The CDR3 DNA reads as TGCGCCAGCAGCTTGGATGAGGGGGCTAGTAATCAGCCCCAGCATTTT. This codes for CASSLDEGASNQPQHF.

The rearrangement uses TRBV19 and TRBJ2-1; 10 bases agree with TRBD2. This CDR3 contains 15 residues. Germline CDR1 and CDR2: LNHDA and SQIVND (reference sequence). V gave up 4 bases and J gave up 7 bases; unmatched junction bases: 7. The DNA for the CDR3 is TGTGCCAGTAGTAAGACTAGCGGGCTGGGGAATGAGCAGTTCTTC. It encodes CASSKTSGLGNEQFF. The whole variable domain, remainder taken from reference TRBV19 and TRBJ2-1, is DGGITQSPKYLFRKEGQNVTLSCEQNLNHDAMYWYRQDPGQGLRLIYYSQIVNDFQKGDIAEGYSVSREKKESFPLTVTSAQKNPTAFYLCASSKTSGLGNEQFFGPGTRLTVL.

The chain joins TRBV7-9 to TRBJ1-2, with 8 bases matching TRBD1. The CDR3 totals 13 residues. Germline V gene lookup returns CDR1 SEHNR and CDR2 FQNEAQ (reference sequence). V lost 5 bases, J lost 10 bases, and 9 bases stayed unmatched. CDR3 coding DNA: TGTGCCAGCAGCGAGACAGGGGAGGCCCTCTACACCTTC. This gives the protein CASSETGEALYTF.

The chain uses TRBV5-1 and TRBJ2-1, with D possibly matching TRBD1 (6 bases). The germline V gene encodes CDR1 SGHRS and CDR2 YFSETQ. V dropped 0 bases and J dropped 8 bases, with 15 bases sitting between them. This CDR3 region has 15 residues. CDR3 sequence reads: CASSLGQVGSDEQFF. Here the CDR3 DNA reads TGCGCCAGCAGCTTGGGACAGGTGGGGAGCGATGAGCAGTTCTTC.

In this sample, this clone turned up a few times. The rearrangement links TRBV18 to TRBJ2-7; D gene unclear. The ends were cut back, 1 base at V and 5 bases at J, with 15 bases in the middle. The CDR3 is made up of 15 amino acids. The V gene's germline CDR1 is KGHSH and CDR2 LQKENI. This CDR3 reads CASSPLPEALDEQYF. CDR3 nucleotide sequence: TGTGCCAGCTCACCACTCCCCGAGGCCCTCGACGAGCAGTACTTC. The variable domain in full, with the rest retrieved from reference TRBV18 and TRBJ2-7, is NAGVMQNPRHLVRRRGQEARLRCSPMKGHSHVYWYRQLPEEGLKFMVYLQKENIIDESGMPKERFSAEFPKEGPSILRIQQVVRGDSAAYFCASSPLPEALDEQYFGPGTRLTVT.

This clone was recorded a few times. The V call is TRBV5-1, the J call TRBJ2-7; D is uncertain. Germline V lookup: CDR1 SGHRS, CDR2 YFSETQ. The CDR3 length is 12 residues. The ends were cut back, 0 bases at V and 2 bases at J, with 3 bases in the middle. The CDR3 DNA reads as TGCGCCAGCAGCTTGGACACCTACGAGCAGTACTTC. It encodes CASSLDTYEQYF.

This clone turned up a few times. V and J are TRBV28 and TRBJ2-7; the match to TRBD2 covers 10 bases. CDR1 and CDR2 from the germline V gene are MDHEN and SYDVKM. The CDR3 extends over 14 amino acids. V was pared by 7 bases and J by 3 bases, with 6 bases of the junction left unmatched. DNA of the CDR3: TGTGCCAGCACTAGCGGGGGTAGACTCTACGAGCAGTACTTC. This gives the protein CASTSGGRLYEQYF.

This clone was seen a single time. The chain has TRBV28 and TRBJ1-5, with D tentatively TRBD1 (6 bases). V dropped 7 bases and J dropped 4 bases, with 14 bases sitting between them. Germline lookup yields CDR1 MDHEN and CDR2 SYDVKM. The CDR3 contains 14 residues. CDR3 in DNA: TGTGCCAGCATTACCAACAGGGTAAATCAGCCCCAGCATTTT. The encoded protein is CASITNRVNQPQHF.

Note on this clone: At the DNA level, this CDR3 is encoded by other sequences in the same sample as well. The rearrangement links TRBV28 to TRBJ2-7; D gene ambiguous. The CDR3 covers 11 residues. Germline loops: CDR1 MDHEN, CDR2 SYDVKM. V lost 5 bases, J lost 4 bases, and 6 bases lay in between. The CDR3 reads CASSTSYEQYF. The CDR3 bases are TGTGCCAGCAGTACAAGTTACGAGCAGTACTTC.

This clone was observed once. The chain couples TRBV4-2 to TRBJ1-4; 7 positions match TRBD1. J lost 2 bases, V lost 6 bases, and 0 bases had no gene match. Germline-derived CDR1 and CDR2 are LGHNA and YNFKEQ. CDR3 length: 13 residues. CDR3 nucleotides: TGTGCCAGCAGACAGGGGACTAATGAAAAACTGTTTTTT. Translation: CASRQGTNEKLFF.

The chain carries TRBV28 and TRBJ2-5; 12 bases fit TRBD2. The J call may be incorrect, as the DNA end agrees better with TRBJ2-7. The CDR3 is 15 residues long. Germline V gene sequence: CDR1 MDHEN, CDR2 SYDVKM. The CDR3 sequence is CASSLWTSGRYEQYF. Here the CDR3 DNA reads TGTGCCAGCAGTTTATGGACTAGCGGGAGATACGAGCAGTACTTC.

The chain uses TRBV18 and TRBJ2-7; D may be TRBD2 (6 bases). The CDR3 covers 15 residues. The germline gives CDR1 KGHSH, CDR2 LQKENI. V lost 2 bases to trimming and J lost 4 bases, with 15 bases between them. This CDR3 is CASSPSGTGGYEQYF. The CDR3 DNA reads TGTGCCAGCTCACCATCTGGGACTGGAGGTTACGAGCAGTACTTC.